This TCR beta chain was recovered during a study of CD8+ T cells in alopecia areata. This clone has only a few counts. The sample's treatment: oral pan-JAK inhibitor, 5-10 mg twice daily. After isolation, RNA underwent reverse transcription to generate cDNA as the sequencing template. Only in-frame clones appear in the TCRdb table, and some are missing; sequencing was by immunoSEQ multiplex PCR. The data show roughly 100,000 clones, approximately 60% seen once. This clonotype was sampled from a human donor with alopecia areata. The starting material was CD8+ T cells sorted from blood, obtained at week 4, from a patient treated with tofacitinib.

This chain's CDR3 is CASRPGLGSLGPFYEQYF. The CDR3 DNA follows: TGTGCCAGCAGGCCGGGACTAGGCTCGCTAGGCCCCTTCTACGAGCAGTACTTC. This rearrangement joins TRBV27 to TRBJ2-7; 8 nucleotides align to TRBD2. V was pared by 6 bases and J by 3 bases, with 19 bases of the junction left unmatched. The CDR3 length is 18 residues. Germline-derived CDR1 and CDR2 are MNHEY and SMNVEV (reference sequence).